The 17 T cell receptor beta chains reported below all come from one sample, sequenced in a study of shared clonotypes between healthy human individuals. TCRdb keeps only in-frame clones here, not all; method: immunoSEQ multiplex PCR. The sample yields approximately 1,000,000 clones, 70% to 80% seen once. Sequencing input: memory CD4+ T cells from PBMCs. The subset here: CD45RA-negative fraction. These receptors came from a man younger than 30 in good health. Some clones in this sample may be carry-over from other donors' samples.

The chain carries TRBV27 and TRBJ2-7; D perhaps matches TRBD2 (5 bases). Germline-derived CDR1 and CDR2 are MNHEY and SMNVEV (reference sequence). V was cut by 6 bases and J by 2 bases, with 26 bases left in between. The CDR3 spans 18 residues. CDR3 region: CASSRELSPGGQAYEQYF. The CDR3 coding sequence is TGTGCCAGCAGCCGTGAACTCTCCCCAGGCGGGCAAGCCTACGAGCAGTACTTC.

The chain joins TRBV30 to TRBJ2-7; tentative D call: TRBD1 (5 bases). Per germline, CDR1 GTSNPN and CDR2 SVGIG (reference sequence). V dropped 4 bases and J dropped 4 bases, with 17 bases sitting between them. This CDR3 is 14 amino acids long. CDR3 sequence reads: CAWIPQGVGYEQYF. CDR3 DNA sequence: TGTGCCTGGATCCCCCAGGGTGTGGGGTACGAGCAGTACTTC.

V gene TRBV6-1 combines with J gene TRBJ1-5; D call uncertain. This CDR3 has 15 residues. V lost 6 bases and J lost 5, with 17 bases in between. Germline V gives CDR1 MNHNS, CDR2 SASEGT. DNA for the CDR3: TGTGCCAGCAGAACAAATCGCGGTATCGATCAGCCCCAGCATTTT. Its protein is CASRTNRGIDQPQHF.

For this clone: A much larger clonotype is one base distant, so this may be a read error. The rearrangement joins TRBV10-3 to TRBJ2-1; D is unresolved. CDR3 length: 12 residues. Trimming pared 3 bases from V and 5 bases from J, leaving 5 bases between. Germline CDR1 and CDR2: ENHRY and SYGVKD. The CDR3 bases are TGTGCCATCAGTGACGACAACAATGAGCAGTTCTTC. Translation: CAISDDNNEQFF.

This clone was detected a few times. Sequence at one end of the junction differs from germline and may be a read error. J is TRBJ1-2 and V is TRBV25-1; possible D gene TRBD1, 5 bases. The germline gives CDR1 MGHDK, CDR2 SYGVNS. The CDR3 runs to 17 residues. The CDR3 coding sequence is TGTGCCACCAGTTGGGGATTAGTCGGACGAGGGGACTATGGCTACACCTTC. The encoded protein is CATSWGLVGRGDYGYTF.

Only one count was recorded for this clone. For the CDR3, the DNA is TGCGCCAGCAGCTTGGTAGACTCCTACAATGAGCAGTTCTTC. The encoded protein is CASSLVDSYNEQFF. The chain carries TRBV5-1 and TRBJ2-1, with D unclear. V gave up 0 bases and J gave up 0 bases, with 4 bases separating them. Looked up from germline, CDR1 is SGHRS and CDR2 is YFSETQ. The CDR3 totals 14 residues.

A word on this clone: This sample also contains other DNA sequences that code for the same CDR3. The rearrangement uses TRBV2 and TRBJ2-5, with D tentatively TRBD2 (6 bases). There are 13 residues in the CDR3. CDR1 SNHLY and CDR2 FYNNEI come from the germline V gene. With 6 bases removed from V and 1 base from J, the gap between germline ends came to 9 bases. Here the CDR3 DNA reads TGTGCCAGCAGCGGGACTGCCCAAGAGACCCAGTACTTC. Protein sequence: CASSGTAQETQYF. Based on the CDR3 plus reference TRBV2 and TRBJ2-5, the full variable domain is EPEVTQTPSHQVTQMGQEVILRCVPISNHLYFYWYRQILGQKVEFLVSFYNNEISEKSEIFDDQFSVERPDGSNFTLKIRSTKLEDSAMYFCASSGTAQETQYFGPGTRLLVL.

This clone was recorded only once. The genes are TRBV11-2 and TRBJ2-7; TRBD1 is a possible D gene (6 bases). Germline V gene lookup returns CDR1 SGHAT and CDR2 FQNNGV. The CDR3 length is 14 residues. Trimming shortened V by 1 base and J by 3 bases, and 10 bases separated the two germline ends. CDR3 bases: TGTGCCAGCAGCTTAGGGACAGCAGACTACGAGCAGTACTTC. Its protein is CASSLGTADYEQYF.

The V and J genes are TRBV21-1 and TRBJ2-5. TRBV21-1 is labeled a pseudogene. The CDR3 runs to 12 residues. This CDR3 reads CASSPSKETQYF. For the CDR3, the DNA is TGTGCCAGCAGCCCAAGTAAGGAGACCCAGTACTTC.

The J gene is TRBJ1-3, the V gene TRBV7-2; 8 bases agree with TRBD1. V lost 2 bases to trimming and J lost 0 bases; unmatched junction nucleotides: 9. CDR1 is SGHTA, CDR2 FQGNSA, per germline. The CDR3 loop spans 18 amino acids. CDR3 in amino acids: CASSLRPGQATSGNTIYF. In DNA, the CDR3 is TGTGCCAGCAGCTTAAGGCCGGGACAGGCAACCTCTGGAAACACCATATATTTT.

The rearrangement links TRBV5-1 to TRBJ1-2; a weak D match, TRBD1 (6 bases). Germline V gives CDR1 SGHRS, CDR2 YFSETQ. V was shortened by 0 bases and J by 3 bases, with 12 bases between the two germline ends. This CDR3 comprises 15 residues. CDR3 amino acids: CASSLDRATDYGYTF. DNA of the CDR3: TGCGCCAGCAGCTTGGACAGGGCGACCGACTATGGCTACACCTTC.

V gene TRBV9 combines with J gene TRBJ2-6; TRBD1 aligns across 7 bases. This CDR3 has 17 residues. The V segment lost 3 bases and the J segment 0 bases; nucleotides outside the gene matches: 6. In germline, CDR1 is SGDLS, CDR2 YYNGEE. Written as DNA, the CDR3 is TGTGCCAGCAGCGCCCAGGGGGAATACTCTGGGGCCAACGTCCTGACTTTC. It translates to CASSAQGEYSGANVLTF.

The J gene is TRBJ1-1, the V gene TRBV28; D is possibly TRBD1 (6 bases). Looked up from germline, CDR1 is MDHEN and CDR2 is SYDVKM. This CDR3 is 14 amino acids long. Trimming removed 8 bases from V and 1 base from J, with 14 bases in between. CDR3 in DNA: TGTGCCAGCGGAGGGGGATGGGGGAACACTGAAGCTTTCTTT. It codes for CASGGGWGNTEAFF.

The table lists this clone with a count of one. The CDR3 bases are TGTGCCAGCAGCCTGACTAGCGGGAGCCCAAATGAGCAGTTCTTC. Its translation: CASSLTSGSPNEQFF. The chain uses TRBV7-3 and TRBJ2-1, with 12 bases aligning to TRBD2. CDR1 is SGHTA and CDR2 is FQGTGA in the germline V gene. The CDR3 runs 15 residues. V dropped 5 bases and J dropped 7; count of bases not matched to a gene: 6.

This clone was seen a single time. The chain carries TRBV7-9 and TRBJ2-2, with 10 bases that match TRBD1. V was clipped by 5 bases and J by 3 bases; unmatched bases: 3. The CDR3 extends over 15 amino acids. Germline loops: CDR1 SEHNR, CDR2 FQNEAQ (reference sequence). The CDR3 DNA sequence: TGTGCCAGCAGCCCAGGGACAGGGGACACCGGGGAGCTGTTTTTT. This translates into CASSPGTGDTGELFF.

V usage is TRBV10-3 and J usage is TRBJ2-7, with D tentatively TRBD1 or TRBD2 (5 bases each). CDR3 length: 14 amino acids. From germline, CDR1 is ENHRY and CDR2 SYGVKD. V was trimmed by 8 bases and J by 6 bases, leaving 20 bases between them. CDR3 nucleotide sequence: TGTGCCATCGGTTCGAACCGGGGCCAGGTCGAGCAGTACTTC. It is translated as CAIGSNRGQVEQYF.

This chain uses TRBV9 with TRBJ1-1; TRBD1 matches at 7 bases. Germline V gene data show CDR1 as SGDLS and CDR2 as YYNGEE. The length of the CDR3 is 15 residues. V shed 4 bases, J shed 1 base, and the junction held 7 bases outside the gene matches. This CDR3 reads CASSPRGQTNTEAFF. Written as DNA, the CDR3 is TGTGCCAGCAGCCCCCGGGGACAGACGAACACTGAAGCTTTCTTT.